The source of this T cell receptor beta chain is a study of identical twins. Study results and caveats: Beta out-of-frame sequences showed weaker excess sharing between twins.

In its sample, this clonotype was seen many times. As yet, its antigen is unknown. Unique molecular identifiers were present on cDNA, and template switching added a universal primer site. TCRdb passed the 5' RACE reads through MiXCR, listing each CDR3 protein once. Here the sample spans fewer than 550,000 distinct CDR3 sequences, around an eighth being singletons. Trimming cost V 1 base and J 8 bases, with 12 bases left between them. CDR1 DFQATT and CDR2 SNEGSKA come from the germline V gene (reference sequence). The CDR3 runs to 14 residues. The data were also submitted as part of a second study, on yellow fever vaccine responses in identical twins.

Sequencing was performed on CD4+ T cells sorted from blood. This chain joins TRBV20-1 and TRBJ1-6; the D gene is possibly TRBD1 (5 bases). This sequence was found in a woman aged 18-29 years in good health. CDR3 region: CSARGGRSHSPLHF. The CDR3 DNA reads as TGCAGTGCTAGAGGGGGCAGGTCGCATTCACCCCTCCACTTT.